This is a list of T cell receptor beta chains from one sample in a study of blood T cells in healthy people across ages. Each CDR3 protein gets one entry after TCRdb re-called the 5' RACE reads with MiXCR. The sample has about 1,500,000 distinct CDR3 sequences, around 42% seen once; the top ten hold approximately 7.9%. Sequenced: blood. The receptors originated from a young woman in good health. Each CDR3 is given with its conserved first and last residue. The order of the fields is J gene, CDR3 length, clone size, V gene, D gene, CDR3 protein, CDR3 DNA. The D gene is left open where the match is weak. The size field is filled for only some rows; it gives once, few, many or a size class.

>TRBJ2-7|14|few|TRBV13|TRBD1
CASSGTGTAREQYF
TGTGCCAGCAGCGGCACCGGGACAGCGCGCGAGCAGTACTTC
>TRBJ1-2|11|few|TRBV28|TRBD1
CATTGLYGYTF
TGTGCCACGACAGGGCTCTATGGCTACACCTTC
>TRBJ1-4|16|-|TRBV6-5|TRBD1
CASSYSWGQAEEKLFF
TGTGCCAGCAGTTACTCTTGGGGACAGGCGGAGGAAAAACTGTTTTTT
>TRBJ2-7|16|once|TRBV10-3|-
CAISGLVGVAGYEQYF
TGTGCCATCAGTGGACTAGTGGGAGTTGCGGGCTACGAGCAGTACTTC
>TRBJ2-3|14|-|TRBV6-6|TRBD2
CASGRTSETDTQYF
TGTGCCAGCGGCCGGACTAGCGAAACAGATACGCAGTATTTT
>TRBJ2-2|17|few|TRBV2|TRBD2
CASSELAGEGTSGELFF
TGTGCCAGCAGTGAGCTAGCGGGAGAGGGGACCAGTGGGGAGCTGTTTTTT
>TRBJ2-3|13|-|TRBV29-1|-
CSVDPTSTDTQYF
TGCAGCGTCGATCCCACAAGCACAGATACGCAGTATTTT
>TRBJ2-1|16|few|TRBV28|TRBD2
CASSTSGLAGVNEQFF
TGTGCCAGCAGTACCAGCGGACTAGCGGGGGTCAATGAGCAGTTCTTC
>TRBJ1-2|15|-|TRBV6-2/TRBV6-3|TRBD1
CASSYAGQGLYGYTF
TGTGCCAGCAGTTACGCGGGACAGGGATTATATGGCTACACCTTC
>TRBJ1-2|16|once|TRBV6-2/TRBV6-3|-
CASSDGPREYNYGYTF
TGTGCCAGCAGTGACGGCCCCAGGGAATATAACTATGGCTACACCTTC
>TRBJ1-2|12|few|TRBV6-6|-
CATREGYYGYTF
TGTGCCACGAGGGAGGGTTACTATGGCTACACCTTC
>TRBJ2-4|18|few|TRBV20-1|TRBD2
CSAMMSRGGPPAKNIQYF
TGCAGTGCTATGATGAGTCGGGGGGGGCCCCCAGCCAAAAACATTCAGTACTTC
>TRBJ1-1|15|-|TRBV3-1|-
CASSQRGGGSTEAFF
TGTGCCAGCAGCCAAAGGGGAGGGGGGAGCACTGAAGCTTTCTTT
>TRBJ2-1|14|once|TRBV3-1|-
CASSQADQGSGQFF
TGTGCCAGCAGCCAAGCCGATCAGGGGAGTGGGCAGTTCTTC
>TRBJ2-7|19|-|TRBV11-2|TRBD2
CASSLVRLGLAATQDEQYF
TGTGCCAGCAGCTTAGTTCGCCTTGGACTAGCGGCAACACAGGACGAGCAGTACTTC
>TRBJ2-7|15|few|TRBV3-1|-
CASSQESRGFDEQYF
TGTGCCAGCAGCCAAGAAAGTCGAGGGTTTGACGAGCAGTACTTC
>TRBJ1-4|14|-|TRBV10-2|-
CASSDWGVDEKLFF
TGCGCCAGCAGTGACTGGGGAGTCGATGAAAAACTGTTTTTT
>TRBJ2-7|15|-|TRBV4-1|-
CASSQETLSSYEQYF
TGCGCCAGCAGCCAAGAAACCCTGAGCTCCTACGAGCAGTACTTC
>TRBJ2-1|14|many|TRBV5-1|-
CASHLRDWDNEQFF
TGCGCCAGCCACCTACGGGATTGGGACAATGAGCAGTTCTTC
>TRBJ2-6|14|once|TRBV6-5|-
CASRQLSGADVLTF
TGTGCCAGCAGACAACTCTCTGGGGCCGACGTCCTGACTTTC
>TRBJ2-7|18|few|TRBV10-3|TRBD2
CAISVSGTSGRSWCEQYF
TGTGCCATCAGTGTATCCGGGACTAGCGGGAGAAGTTGGTGCGAGCAGTACTTC
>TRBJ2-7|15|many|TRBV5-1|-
CASSLDISVSYEQYF
TGCGCCAGCAGCTTGGACATCTCTGTCTCCTACGAGCAGTACTTC
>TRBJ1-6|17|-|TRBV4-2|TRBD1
CASSQSLSGTGLSPLHF
TGTGCCAGCAGCCAATCTCTCTCCGGGACAGGGTTGTCACCCCTCCACTTT
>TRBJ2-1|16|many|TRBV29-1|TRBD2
CSVKNPSGQEYNEQFF
TGCAGCGTCAAGAACCCTAGCGGGCAAGAGTACAATGAGCAGTTCTTC
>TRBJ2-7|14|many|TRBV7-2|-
CASSSAVLSYEQYF
TGTGCCAGCAGCTCGGCCGTCCTCTCCTACGAGCAGTACTTC
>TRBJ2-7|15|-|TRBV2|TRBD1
CASSDLGTDSYEQYF
TGTGCCAGCAGTGATTTGGGGACAGACTCCTACGAGCAGTACTTC
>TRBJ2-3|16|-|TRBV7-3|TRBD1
CASSLTGDRGADTQYF
TGTGCCAGCAGCTTAACAGGGGACAGGGGTGCAGATACGCAGTATTTT
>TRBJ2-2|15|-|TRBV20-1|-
CSARDGDYSTGELFF
TGCAGTGCTAGAGATGGCGACTATTCCACCGGGGAGCTGTTTTTT
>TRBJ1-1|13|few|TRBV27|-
CASSPGGPTEAFF
TGTGCCAGTTCCCCGGGGGGTCCCACTGAAGCTTTCTTT
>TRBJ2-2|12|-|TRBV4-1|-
CASSQQSGELFF
TGCGCCAGCAGCCAACAATCCGGGGAGCTGTTTTTT
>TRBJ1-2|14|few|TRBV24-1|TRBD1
CATSDGQGHYGYTF
TGTGCCACCAGTGATGGACAGGGCCACTATGGCTACACCTTC
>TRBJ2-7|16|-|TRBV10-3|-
CAVSVQGSEGYNEQYF
TGTGCCGTTTCCGTACAGGGTTCAGAGGGCTACAATGAGCAGTACTTC
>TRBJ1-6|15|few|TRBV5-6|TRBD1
CASSLDRGLNSPLHF
TGTGCCAGCAGCTTGGACAGGGGGCTTAATTCACCCCTCCACTTT
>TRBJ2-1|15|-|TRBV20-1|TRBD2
CSAFSGRTSYNEQFF
TGCAGTGCTTTTAGCGGGAGGACGTCGTACAATGAGCAGTTCTTC
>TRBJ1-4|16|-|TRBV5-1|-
CASSFNPMSQHQKLFF
TGCGCCAGCAGCTTCAACCCGATGAGCCAACACCAAAAACTGTTTTTT
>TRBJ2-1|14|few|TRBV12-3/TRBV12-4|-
CASSPVQVADEQFF
TGTGCCAGCAGCCCCGTCCAGGTTGCCGATGAGCAGTTCTTC
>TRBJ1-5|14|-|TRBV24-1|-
CATSDSDSYQPQHF
TGTGCCACCAGTGACTCCGACAGTTACCAGCCCCAGCATTTT
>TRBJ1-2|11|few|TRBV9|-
CASSLPGGYTF
TGTGCCAGCAGCTTACCGGGTGGCTACACCTTC
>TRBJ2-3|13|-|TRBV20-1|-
CSARGSPPDTQYF
TGCAGTGCTAGAGGGTCGCCGCCAGATACGCAGTATTTT
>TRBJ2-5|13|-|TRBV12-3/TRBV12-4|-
CASSLDMAETQYF
TGTGCCAGCAGTTTGGACATGGCGGAGACCCAGTACTTC
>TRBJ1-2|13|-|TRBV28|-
CASKGWGYDGYTF
TGTGCCAGCAAAGGGTGGGGGTACGATGGCTACACCTTC
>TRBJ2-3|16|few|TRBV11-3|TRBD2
CASSTGLAGVTDTQYF
TGTGCCAGCAGCACAGGACTAGCGGGAGTAACGGATACGCAGTATTTT
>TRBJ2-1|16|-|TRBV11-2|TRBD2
CASSFWTSGSSDEQFF
TGTGCCAGCAGCTTCTGGACTAGCGGGAGCTCGGATGAGCAGTTCTTC
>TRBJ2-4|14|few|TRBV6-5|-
CASGGKVGKNIQYF
TGTGCCAGCGGGGGGAAAGTGGGGAAAAACATTCAGTACTTC
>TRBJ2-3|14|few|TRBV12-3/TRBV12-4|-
CASSLPPAWDTQYF
TGTGCCAGCAGTTTACCACCCGCGTGGGATACGCAGTATTTT
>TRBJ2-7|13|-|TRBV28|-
CASSLWAGIEQYF
TGTGCCAGCAGTTTATGGGCAGGGATCGAGCAGTACTTC
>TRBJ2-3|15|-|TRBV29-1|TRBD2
CSVGPASGRTDTQYF
TGCAGCGTTGGCCCCGCTAGCGGGCGCACAGATACGCAGTATTTT
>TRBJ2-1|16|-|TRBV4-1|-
CASSQGRGWDYNEQFF
TGCGCCAGCAGCCAAGGGAGAGGGTGGGACTACAATGAGCAGTTCTTC
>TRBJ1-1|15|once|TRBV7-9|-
CASSLFGGISTEAFF
TGTGCCAGCAGCTTATTCGGGGGAATAAGCACTGAAGCTTTCTTT
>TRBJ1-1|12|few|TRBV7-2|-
CASSLGTIEAFF
TGTGCCAGCAGCCTCGGGACCATTGAAGCTTTCTTT
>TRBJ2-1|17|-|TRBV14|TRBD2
CASSQEWAGAFSDEQFF
TGTGCCAGCAGCCAAGAGTGGGCGGGAGCTTTCAGCGATGAGCAGTTCTTC